This T cell receptor beta chain was captured in a study of tumor-infiltrating lymphocytes in oesophageal squamous cell carcinoma. TCRdb itself ran the PCR reads through MiXCR, one entry per CDR3 protein. The profile shows approximately 13,000 distinct CDR3 sequences, 50% to 55% of them singletons. The CDR3 loop spans 14 amino acids. Per the germline V gene, CDR1 is LGHDT and CDR2 is YNNKEL (reference sequence). This receptor was identified in a female donor with esophageal squamous cell carcinoma. The sequencing input was esophageal tumor tissue. The genes are TRBV3-1 and TRBJ2-5, with 8 bases identical to TRBD2. With the DNA end fitting TRBJ2-1 better, the J assignment may be wrong. The CDR3 DNA follows: TGTGCCAGCAGCGTCCAGACGGGGGGGAGTGAGCAGTTCTTC. Its protein product is CASSVQTGGSEQFF.